Listed below are T cell receptor beta chains from one sample, sequenced in a study of blood T cell repertoires in COVID-19. TCRdb keeps only in-frame clones here, not all; method: immunoSEQ multiplex PCR. The sample carries around 420,000 clones, roughly 90% recorded once. Material: PBMCs or T cells enriched from blood (not recorded which). These receptors were collected from a woman between 35 and 50 years old with acute COVID-19. Both conserved end residues are part of each CDR3. D genes are given only for firm matches. Where a row states a size, it is once, few, many or the class of an expanded clone; other rows omit it.

>-|-|TRBV12-3/TRBV12-4|TRBJ1-1
TGTGCCAGCAGTTGGACAGCGAACACTGAAGCTTTCTTT
CASSWTANTEAFF
>-|-|TRBV19|TRBJ1-1
TGTGCCAGTAGTATCCGCGGGAACACTGAAGCTTTCTTT
CASSIRGNTEAFF
>-|-|TRBV13|TRBJ2-3
TGTGCCAGCAGCTTTCAACTCCCCACAGATACGCAGTATTTT
CASSFQLPTDTQYF
>-|few|TRBV2|TRBJ2-3
TGTGCCAGCAGTGAAAGTCAGGGTTTCGCGCAGTATTTT
CASSESQGFAQYF
>TRBD1|-|TRBV30|TRBJ1-4
TGTGCCTGGAGTAGGGGACAGGGGACCGAAAAACTGTTTTTT
CAWSRGQGTEKLFF
>-|-|TRBV19|TRBJ1-2
TGTGCCAGTAGTCCAACAACAGGGTGGCATGGCTACACCTTC
CASSPTTGWHGYTF
>-|-|TRBV3-1/TRBV3-2|TRBJ1-6
TGTGCCAGCAGCCTCCACAGGGATAATTCACCCCTCCACTTT
CASSLHRDNSPLHF
>-|-|TRBV5-1|TRBJ2-2
TGCGCCAGCAGCTTGTCCAGCGGCGCGAACACCGGGGAGCTGTTTTTT
CASSLSSGANTGELFF
>TRBD2|-|TRBV2|TRBJ2-3
TGTGCCAGCTATGGATCTAGCGGGACAGATACGCAGTATTTT
CASYGSSGTDTQYF
>-|once|TRBV20-1|TRBJ2-3
TGCAGTGCTAGTTTTCTAGCAACAGATACGCAGTATTTT
CSASFLATDTQYF
>-|-|TRBV5-6|TRBJ2-7
TGTGCCAGCAGTCCTGGACATGGCTCCTACGAGCAGTACTTC
CASSPGHGSYEQYF
>TRBD2|-|TRBV2|TRBJ2-1
TGTGCCAGCCGACTAGCGGGGGGGCCCAATGAGCAGTTCTTC
CASRLAGGPNEQFF
>-|-|TRBV23-1|TRBJ2-7
TGCGCCAGCACCCCGGCAGGCTGTGAGCAGTACTTC
CASTPAGCEQYF
>-|-|TRBV30|TRBJ1-5
TGTGCCTGGAGTGGTCCAGGGAGGGGTCAGCCCCAGCATTTT
CAWSGPGRGQPQHF
>-|-|TRBV6-5|TRBJ1-3
TGTGCCAGCAGCTACGGACTTCTCTCTGGAAACACCATATATTTT
CASSYGLLSGNTIYF
>-|-|TRBV6-5|TRBJ2-7
TGTGCCAGCAGTTCTACCTACGAGCAGTACTTC
CASSSTYEQYF
>TRBD1|-|TRBV7-8|TRBJ1-1
TGTGCCAGCAGCTTATCCGGGACAGGAGAGACTTTCTTT
CASSLSGTGETFF
>TRBD1|few|TRBV27|TRBJ1-3
TGTGCCAGCAGGAGTACAGGGGGCTACGGAAACACCATATATTTT
CASRSTGGYGNTIYF
>TRBD2|once|TRBV5-1|TRBJ2-3
TGCGCCAGCAGACCTATAGCGGGGGCCCCATATACGCAGTATTTT
CASRPIAGAPYTQYF
>TRBD1|-|TRBV5-4|TRBJ1-2
TGTGCCAGCAGCTTCGACAGGGGGCTAAGAGGCTACACCTTC
CASSFDRGLRGYTF
>TRBD1|-|TRBV18|TRBJ1-5
TGTGCCAGCTCGCCCGGACAGGGGAACCAGCCCCAGCATTTT
CASSPGQGNQPQHF
>-|once|TRBV7-9|TRBJ1-2
TGTGCCAGCAGCTCAGAGACAGATGGCTACACCTTC
CASSSETDGYTF
>-|-|TRBV19|TRBJ2-3
TGTGCCAGTAAGGAACAGGGCCGCACAGATACGCAGTATTTT
CASKEQGRTDTQYF
>-|-|TRBV18|TRBJ1-1
TGTGCCAGCTCACCCACGGGGGGAGAAACTGAAGCTTTCTTT
CASSPTGGETEAFF
>-|once|TRBV5-1|TRBJ1-1
TGCGCCAGCAGCCTTTTACAGGGTCGGAGCACTGAAGCTTTCTTT
CASSLLQGRSTEAFF
>-|-|TRBV18|TRBJ2-3
TGTGCCAGCTCACCACAGTGGGGGGGCCGATCAGATACGCAGTATTTT
CASSPQWGGRSDTQYF
>TRBD1|-|TRBV6-5|TRBJ2-2
TGTGCCAGCAGTAGCTGGACAGGGAACACCGGGGAGCTGTTTTTT
CASSSWTGNTGELFF
>-|-|TRBV10-2|TRBJ2-2
TGCGCCAGCGCCGCCGCCTCGGACACCGGGGAGCTGTTTTTT
CASAAASDTGELFF
>-|once|TRBV20-1|TRBJ1-2
TGCAGTGCTGACTGGAACCGCGGCTACACCTTC
CSADWNRGYTF
>-|-|TRBV7-9|TRBJ1-6
TGTGCCAGCAGCTCCCTGTACGGCAGGGCAAATTCACCCCTCCACTTT
CASSSLYGRANSPLHF
>-|-|TRBV6-1|TRBJ2-3
TGTGCCAGCAGTGAAGCCCTCCAGCGGCTGCAGTATTTT
CASSEALQRLQYF
>-|-|TRBV7-9|TRBJ1-1
TGTGCCAGCAGCTTGGGAGGGGTGAACACTGAAGCTTTCTTT
CASSLGGVNTEAFF
>-|-|TRBV15|TRBJ1-1
TGTGCCACCAGCAGAGATCGATCCCTAAGGAGCACTGAAGCTTTCTTT
CATSRDRSLRSTEAFF
>TRBD2|-|TRBV19|TRBJ2-1
TGTGCCAGTAGTGAAGTGGCGGGGGTGGGTAATGAGCAGTTCTTC
CASSEVAGVGNEQFF
>TRBD1|-|TRBV30|TRBJ1-1
TGTGCCTGGAGTGCTTTACGACAGGGTGAGTCTGAAGCTTTCTTT
CAWSALRQGESEAFF
>TRBD1|-|TRBV20-1|TRBJ1-4
TGCAGTGCTAACGACAGGGACGAACTGTTTTTT
CSANDRDELFF
>TRBD2|-|TRBV2|TRBJ2-1
TGTGCCAGCAGGGGACTAGCAAACCCGAACAATGAGCAGTTCTTC
CASRGLANPNNEQFF
>TRBD1|-|TRBV4-1|TRBJ2-3
TGCGCCAGCAGCCTGGACAGGGTATCAGATACGCAGTATTTT
CASSLDRVSDTQYF
>-|-|TRBV3-1/TRBV3-2|TRBJ1-5
TGTGCCAGCAGCCAAGATCTGGCTCAGCCCCAGCATTTT
CASSQDLAQPQHF
>-|few|TRBV6-5|TRBJ1-1
TGTGCCAGCAGTTACCGGAGCAGGAACACTGAAGCTTTCTTT
CASSYRSRNTEAFF
>-|-|TRBV7-6|TRBJ2-7
TGTGCCAGCAGCTTAGGCGGCCCCTACGAGCAGTACTTC
CASSLGGPYEQYF
>TRBD1|-|TRBV29-1|TRBJ1-5
TGCAGCGCAAGGACAGGGCTTGGGCAGCCCCAGCATTTT
CSARTGLGQPQHF
>-|few|TRBV4-2|TRBJ2-1
TGTGCCAGCAGCCAAGATCAAACTTACAATGAGCAGTTCTTC
CASSQDQTYNEQFF
>TRBD1|-|TRBV4-2|TRBJ1-1
TGTGCCAGCAGCCCTCTGACAGGGTCACTGAACACTGAAGCTTTCTTT
CASSPLTGSLNTEAFF